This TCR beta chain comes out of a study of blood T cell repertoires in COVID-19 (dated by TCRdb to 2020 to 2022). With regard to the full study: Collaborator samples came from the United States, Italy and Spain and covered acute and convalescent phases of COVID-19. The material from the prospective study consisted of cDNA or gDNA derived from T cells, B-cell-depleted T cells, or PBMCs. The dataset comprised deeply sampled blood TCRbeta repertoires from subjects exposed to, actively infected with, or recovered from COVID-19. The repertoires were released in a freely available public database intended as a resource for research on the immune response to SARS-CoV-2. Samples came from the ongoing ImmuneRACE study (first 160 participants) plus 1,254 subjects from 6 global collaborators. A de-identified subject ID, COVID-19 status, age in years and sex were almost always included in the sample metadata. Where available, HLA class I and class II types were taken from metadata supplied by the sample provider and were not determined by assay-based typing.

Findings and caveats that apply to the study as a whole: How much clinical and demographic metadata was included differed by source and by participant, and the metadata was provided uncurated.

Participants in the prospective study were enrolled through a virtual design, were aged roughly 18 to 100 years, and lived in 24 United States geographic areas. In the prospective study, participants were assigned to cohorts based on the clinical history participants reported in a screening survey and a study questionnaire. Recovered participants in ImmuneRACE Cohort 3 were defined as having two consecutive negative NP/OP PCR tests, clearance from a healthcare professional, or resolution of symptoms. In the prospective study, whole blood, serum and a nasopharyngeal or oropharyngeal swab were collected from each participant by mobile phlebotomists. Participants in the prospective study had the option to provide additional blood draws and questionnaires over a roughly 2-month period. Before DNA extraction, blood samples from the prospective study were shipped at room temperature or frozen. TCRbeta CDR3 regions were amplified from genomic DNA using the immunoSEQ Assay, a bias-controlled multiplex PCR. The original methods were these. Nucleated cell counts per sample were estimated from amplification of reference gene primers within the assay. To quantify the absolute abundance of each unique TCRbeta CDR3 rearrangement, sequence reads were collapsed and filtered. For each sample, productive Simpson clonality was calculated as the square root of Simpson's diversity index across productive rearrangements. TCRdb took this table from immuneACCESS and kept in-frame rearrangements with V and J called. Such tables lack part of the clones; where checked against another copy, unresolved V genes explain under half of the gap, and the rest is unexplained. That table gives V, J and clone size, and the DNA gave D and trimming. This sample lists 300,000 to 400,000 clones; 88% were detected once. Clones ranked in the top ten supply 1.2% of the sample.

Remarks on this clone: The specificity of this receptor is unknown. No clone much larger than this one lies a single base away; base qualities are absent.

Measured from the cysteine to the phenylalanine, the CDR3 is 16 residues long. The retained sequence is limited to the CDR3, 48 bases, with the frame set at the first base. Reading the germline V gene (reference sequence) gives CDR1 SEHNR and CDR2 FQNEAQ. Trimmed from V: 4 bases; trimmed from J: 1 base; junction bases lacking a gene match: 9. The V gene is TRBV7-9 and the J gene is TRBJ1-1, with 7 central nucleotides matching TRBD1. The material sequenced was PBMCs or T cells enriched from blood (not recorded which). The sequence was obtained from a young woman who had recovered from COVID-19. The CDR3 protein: CASSSRDRTANTEAFF. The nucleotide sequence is TGTGCCAGCAGCTCCCGGGACAGAACGGCGAACACTGAAGCTTTCTTT.